This T cell receptor (beta chain) emerged from a study of Graves' ophthalmopathy and Graves' hyperthyroidism. Turning to this clonotype: Its antigen is not identified. The junction departs from germline at one end; a sequencing error may be responsible.

Per germline, CDR1 ENHRY and CDR2 SYGVKD. The CDR3 runs to 15 residues. Regarding the study as a whole: Thyroid clonotypes that were expanded above 0.001 frequency mostly also appeared in blood. The model forecast ophthalmopathy progression, reaching 60% to 71% sensitivity and around 73% specificity.

Beta-chain TCR CDR3 regions were amplified from RNA transcripts. HTBI primers primed a first-round RT-PCR, and a second-round multiplex PCR followed. TCRdb itself ran the multiplex PCR reads through MiXCR, one entry per CDR3 protein. The table has more than 550,000 distinct CDR3 sequences, about 38% seen once. Other autoimmune diseases, uncontrolled infections, pregnancy or lactation led to the exclusion of patients. Clinical symptoms and serum thyroxine were used for diagnosis; TRAb, thyroid ultrasound and orbital computed tomography were also relied on. The sample consisted of peripheral blood. The receptor comes from an adult man with Graves' ophthalmopathy. The rearrangement uses TRBV10-3 and TRBJ1-5, with 7 bases aligning to TRBD1. CDR3 sequence: CASSEGQEGNQPQHF. The CDR3 DNA follows: TGTGCCAGCAGTGAAGGACAGGAAGGCAATCAGCCCCAGCATTTT.